This T cell receptor (beta chain) was identified in a study of metastatic and nonmetastatic thyroid tumors (dated by TCRdb to 2019 to 2021). Some background on the complete study: For patients with malignant and with benign thyroid disease, the researchers compared repertoires between peripheral blood samples and tumor or nodule tissue samples. The investigation overall reported the following: TCR beta diversity was reported as significantly higher in malignant tumors than in benign nodules, in both blood and tumor samples.

Before undergoing thyroid surgery, none of the patients had been given any kind of treatment. The study retrospectively analysed patient clinical samples collected from about 2012 to 2018 using T-cell receptor beta sequencing. The germline ends are 12 bases apart after V is trimmed by 5 bases and J by 1 base. Taken from cysteine to phenylalanine, the CDR3 has 14 residues. Only the CDR3 DNA is retained, 42 bases long and in frame from the first base. The germline V gene (reference sequence) provides CDR1 SGHNT and CDR2 YYREEE. Libraries were constructed by PCR. The run used an Illumina HiSeq 4000. High-throughput sequencing was used to profile the TCR beta-chain CDR3 region of every patient. In the paper's pipeline: Drawing on CDR3 differences between clinicopathological groups, the researchers built a classifier meant to tell apart patients with distant-metastatic papillary thyroid cancer. The Shannon index was used to measure repertoire diversity, and the Morisita-Horn index was used to measure how similar tumor and blood repertoires were. Using fastp at Q25 and MiXCR, TCRdb reprocessed the public reads and kept productive beta chains. The V and J calls here are based on TCRdb, not the publication. In this sample the table shows under 100,000 clones, around 9.1% of which occur a single time. Of the sample, under 9% falls within the top ten clones.

This clone was detected many times. It lacks a known antigen. No qualities accompany the bases; no much larger clone lies one base away. Other DNA sequences in this sample translate to the same CDR3. The clonotype originates from a female donor with papillary thyroid cancer or a benign thyroid nodule (not recorded which). Some clones in this sample may be carry-over from other donors' samples. Recombination joined TRBV5-4 with TRBJ2-5; TRBD2 might be the D gene, on 6 matching bases. The sample was blood. The CDR3 sequence is CASSSISGQETQYF. The DNA reads as follows: TGTGCCAGCAGTTCTATTAGCGGCCAAGAGACCCAGTACTTC.